This T cell receptor beta chain was identified during a study of cytomegalovirus exposure and HLA in healthy donors. For the study at large: One earlier analysis, a look at about 179 million T cells, found approximately 120 million unique TCR beta sequences. Overall study results and limits: TRBV6-2, TRBV6-3 and some other V segments were unresolvable in 87-base-pair reads.

As concerns this clone: Its antigen remains unidentified.

The CDR3 contains 14 residues. Germline lookup yields CDR1 SGHNT and CDR2 YYREEE (reference sequence). The V and J ends lost 6 bases and 2 bases respectively, with 15 bases between them. PCR was performed using 60 Vbeta and 13 Jbeta primers. Clones were sequenced by immunoSEQ multiplex PCR, and TCRdb holds only the in-frame ones, with some missing. The sample has 100,000 to 150,000 clones; 78% are singletons. The sequence was obtained from a woman aged 40 to 50 in good health and CMV-seronegative. This sequence joins TRBV5-4 and TRBJ2-7; D is undetermined. The specimen sequenced was PBMCs. DNA for the CDR3: TGTGCCAGCACCTCTGAACGGAGTGCCTACGAGCAGTACTTC. This encodes CASTSERSAYEQYF. Full variable domain (remainder filled in from reference TRBV5-4 and TRBJ2-7): ETGVTQSPTHLIKTRGQQVTLRCSSQSGHNTVSWYQQALGQGPQFIFQYYREEENGRGNFPPRFSGLQFPNYSSELNVNALELDDSALYLCASTSERSAYEQYFGPGTRLTVT.